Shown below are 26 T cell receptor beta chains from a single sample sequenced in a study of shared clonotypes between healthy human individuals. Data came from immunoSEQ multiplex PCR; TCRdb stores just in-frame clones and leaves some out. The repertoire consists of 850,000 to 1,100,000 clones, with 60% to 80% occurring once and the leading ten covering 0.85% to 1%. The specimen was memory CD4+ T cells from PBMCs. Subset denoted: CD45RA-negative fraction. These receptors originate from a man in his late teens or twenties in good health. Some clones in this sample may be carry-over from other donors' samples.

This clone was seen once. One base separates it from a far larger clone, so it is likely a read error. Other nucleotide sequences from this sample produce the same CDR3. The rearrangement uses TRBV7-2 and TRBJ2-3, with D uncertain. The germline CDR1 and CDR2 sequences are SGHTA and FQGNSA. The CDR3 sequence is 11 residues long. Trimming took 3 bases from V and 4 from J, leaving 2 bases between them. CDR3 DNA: TGTGCCAGCAGCTTGGCAGATACGCAGTATTTT. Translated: CASSLADTQYF.

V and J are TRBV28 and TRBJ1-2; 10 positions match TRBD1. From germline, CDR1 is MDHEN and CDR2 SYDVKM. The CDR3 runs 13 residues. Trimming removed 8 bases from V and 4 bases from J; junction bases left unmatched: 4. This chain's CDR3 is CASVRTGGYGYTF. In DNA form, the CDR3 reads TGTGCCAGCGTGCGGACAGGGGGCTATGGCTACACCTTC.

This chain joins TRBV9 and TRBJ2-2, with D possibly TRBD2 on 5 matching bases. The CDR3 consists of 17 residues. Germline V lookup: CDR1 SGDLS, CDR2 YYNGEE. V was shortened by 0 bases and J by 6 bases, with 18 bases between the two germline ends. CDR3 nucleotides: TGTGCCAGCAGCGTAGCTACGGGGTCACGAGGTCCCGGGGAGCTGTTTTTT. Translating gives CASSVATGSRGPGELFF.

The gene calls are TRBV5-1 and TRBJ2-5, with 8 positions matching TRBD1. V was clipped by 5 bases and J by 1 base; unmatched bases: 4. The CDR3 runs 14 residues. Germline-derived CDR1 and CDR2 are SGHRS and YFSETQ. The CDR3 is CASRDRAIQETQYF. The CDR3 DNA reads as TGCGCCAGCAGGGACAGGGCCATCCAAGAGACCCAGTACTTC.

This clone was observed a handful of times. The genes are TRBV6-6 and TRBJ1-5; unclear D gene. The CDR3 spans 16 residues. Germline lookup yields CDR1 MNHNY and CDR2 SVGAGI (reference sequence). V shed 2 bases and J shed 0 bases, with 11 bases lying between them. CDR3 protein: CASSYPASGSNQPQHF. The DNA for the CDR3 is TGTGCCAGCAGTTACCCGGCCTCGGGTAGCAATCAGCCCCAGCATTTT.

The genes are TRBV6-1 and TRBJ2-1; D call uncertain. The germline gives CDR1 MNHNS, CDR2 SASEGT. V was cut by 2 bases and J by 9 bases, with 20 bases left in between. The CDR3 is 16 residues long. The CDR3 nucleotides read TGTGCCAGCAGTGAAAGGCCAGCCCGGTTGGCACTTGAGCAGTTCTTC. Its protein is CASSERPARLALEQFF.

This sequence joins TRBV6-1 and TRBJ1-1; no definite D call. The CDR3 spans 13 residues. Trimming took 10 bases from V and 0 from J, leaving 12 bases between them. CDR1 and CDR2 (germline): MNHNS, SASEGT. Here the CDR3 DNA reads TGTGCCAACACGAAATACATGAACACTGAAGCTTTCTTT. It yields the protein CANTKYMNTEAFF.

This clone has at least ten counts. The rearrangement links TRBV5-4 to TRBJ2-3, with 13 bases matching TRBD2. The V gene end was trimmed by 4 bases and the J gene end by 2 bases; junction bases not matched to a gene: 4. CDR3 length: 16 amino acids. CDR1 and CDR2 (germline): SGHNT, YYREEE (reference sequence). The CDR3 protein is CASSRGLAGLTDTQYF. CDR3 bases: TGTGCCAGCAGCCGGGGACTAGCGGGACTCACAGATACGCAGTATTTT.

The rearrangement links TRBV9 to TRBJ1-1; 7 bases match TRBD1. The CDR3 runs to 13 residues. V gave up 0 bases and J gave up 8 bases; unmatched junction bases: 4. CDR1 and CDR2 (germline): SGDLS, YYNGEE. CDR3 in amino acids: CASSVGQGKEAFF. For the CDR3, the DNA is TGTGCCAGCAGCGTAGGACAGGGTAAAGAAGCTTTCTTT.

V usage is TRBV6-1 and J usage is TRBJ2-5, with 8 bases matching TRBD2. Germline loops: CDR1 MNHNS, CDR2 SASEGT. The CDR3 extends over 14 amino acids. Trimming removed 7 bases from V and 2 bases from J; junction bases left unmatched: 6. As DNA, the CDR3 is TGTGCCAGCACCAGGTCGGGAGGGCAAGAGACCCAGTACTTC. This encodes CASTRSGGQETQYF.

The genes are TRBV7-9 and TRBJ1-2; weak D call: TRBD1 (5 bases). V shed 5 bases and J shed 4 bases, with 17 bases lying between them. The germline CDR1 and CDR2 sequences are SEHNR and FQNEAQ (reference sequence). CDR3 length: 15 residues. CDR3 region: CASSPGRASSYGYTF. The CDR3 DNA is TGTGCCAGCAGCCCAGGGAGGGCCTCATCCTATGGCTACACCTTC.

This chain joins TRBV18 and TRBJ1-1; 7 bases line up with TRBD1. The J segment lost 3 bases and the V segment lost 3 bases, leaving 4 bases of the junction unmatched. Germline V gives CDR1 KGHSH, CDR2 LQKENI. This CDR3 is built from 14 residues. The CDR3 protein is CASSPTGLDTEAFF. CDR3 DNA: TGTGCCAGCTCACCGACAGGGTTGGACACTGAAGCTTTCTTT. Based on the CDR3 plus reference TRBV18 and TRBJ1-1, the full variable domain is NAGVMQNPRHLVRRRGQEARLRCSPMKGHSHVYWYRQLPEEGLKFMVYLQKENIIDESGMPKERFSAEFPKEGPSILRIQQVVRGDSAAYFCASSPTGLDTEAFFGQGTRLTVV.

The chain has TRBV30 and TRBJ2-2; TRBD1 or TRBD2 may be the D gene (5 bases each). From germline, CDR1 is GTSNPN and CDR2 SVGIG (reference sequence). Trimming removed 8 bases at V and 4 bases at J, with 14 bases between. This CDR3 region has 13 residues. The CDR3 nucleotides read TGTGCCCAGGGTTGGGGGACCACCGGGGAGCTGTTTTTT. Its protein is CAQGWGTTGELFF.

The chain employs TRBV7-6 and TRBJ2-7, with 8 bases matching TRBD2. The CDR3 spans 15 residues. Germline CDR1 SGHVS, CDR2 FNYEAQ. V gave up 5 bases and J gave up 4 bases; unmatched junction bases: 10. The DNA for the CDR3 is TGTGCCAGCAGCAGAAGAGCGGGAGAGGCTTACGAGCAGTACTTC. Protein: CASSRRAGEAYEQYF. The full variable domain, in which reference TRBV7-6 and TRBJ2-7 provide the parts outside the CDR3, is GAGVSQSPRYKVTKRGQDVALRCDPISGHVSLYWYRQALGQGPEFLTYFNYEAQQDKSGLPNDRFSAERPEGSISTLTIQRTEQRDSAMYRCASSRRAGEAYEQYFGPGTRLTVT.

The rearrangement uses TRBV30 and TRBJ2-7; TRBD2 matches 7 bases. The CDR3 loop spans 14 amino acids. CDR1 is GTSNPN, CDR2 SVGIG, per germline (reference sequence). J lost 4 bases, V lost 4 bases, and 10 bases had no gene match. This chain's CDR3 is CAWTPVGRGYEQYF. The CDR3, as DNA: TGTGCCTGGACCCCCGTAGGGAGGGGTTACGAGCAGTACTTC.

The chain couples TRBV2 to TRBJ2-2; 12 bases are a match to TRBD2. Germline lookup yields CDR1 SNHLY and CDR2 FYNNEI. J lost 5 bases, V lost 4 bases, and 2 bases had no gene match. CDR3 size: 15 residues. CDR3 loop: CASSASGRGTGELFF. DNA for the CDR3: TGTGCCAGCAGTGCTAGCGGGAGGGGTACCGGGGAGCTGTTTTTT.

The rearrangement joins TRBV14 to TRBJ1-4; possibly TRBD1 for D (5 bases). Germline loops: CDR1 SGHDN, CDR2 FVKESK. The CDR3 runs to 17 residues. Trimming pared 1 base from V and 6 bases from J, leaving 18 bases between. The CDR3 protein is CASSQVGGAGPHEKLFF. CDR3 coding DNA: TGTGCCAGCAGCCAAGTAGGAGGGGCCGGGCCCCATGAAAAACTGTTTTTT.

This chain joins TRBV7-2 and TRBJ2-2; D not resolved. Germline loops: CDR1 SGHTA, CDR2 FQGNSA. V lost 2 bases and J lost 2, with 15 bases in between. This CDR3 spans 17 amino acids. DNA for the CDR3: TGTGCCAGCAGCTTATATGTTCAGGCTTACAACACCGGGGAGCTGTTTTTT. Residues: CASSLYVQAYNTGELFF.

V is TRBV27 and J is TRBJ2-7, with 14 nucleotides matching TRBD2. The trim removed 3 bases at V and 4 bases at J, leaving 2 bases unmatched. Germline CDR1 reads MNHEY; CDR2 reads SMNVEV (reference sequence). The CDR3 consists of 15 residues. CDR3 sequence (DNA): TGTGCCAGCAGTTTGGGACTAGCGGGGGAATACGAGCAGTACTTC. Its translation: CASSLGLAGEYEQYF.

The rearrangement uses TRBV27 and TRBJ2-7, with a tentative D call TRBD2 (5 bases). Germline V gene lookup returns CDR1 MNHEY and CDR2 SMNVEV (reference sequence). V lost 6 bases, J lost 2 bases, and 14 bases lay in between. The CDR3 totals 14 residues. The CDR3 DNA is TGTGCCAGCAGCCGGTATGACTATCCCTACGAGCAGTACTTC. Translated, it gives CASSRYDYPYEQYF.

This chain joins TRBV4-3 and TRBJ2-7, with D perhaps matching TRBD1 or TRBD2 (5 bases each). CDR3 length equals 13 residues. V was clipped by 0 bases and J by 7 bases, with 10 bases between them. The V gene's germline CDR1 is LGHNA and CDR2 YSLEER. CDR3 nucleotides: TGCGCCAGCAGCCAAGATTGGGGGATAGAGCAGTACTTC. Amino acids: CASSQDWGIEQYF.

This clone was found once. The CDR3 loop reads CASSLSTWGLAHGSYNEQFF. In DNA form, the CDR3 reads TGTGCCAGCAGTTTATCGACCTGGGGACTAGCACATGGCTCCTACAATGAGCAGTTCTTC. The rearrangement uses TRBV27 and TRBJ2-1, with TRBD2 matching over 9 bases. Trimming removed 0 bases from V and 0 bases from J; junction bases left unmatched: 12. CDR1 is MNHEY, CDR2 SMNVEV, per germline (reference sequence). The CDR3 length is 20 residues.

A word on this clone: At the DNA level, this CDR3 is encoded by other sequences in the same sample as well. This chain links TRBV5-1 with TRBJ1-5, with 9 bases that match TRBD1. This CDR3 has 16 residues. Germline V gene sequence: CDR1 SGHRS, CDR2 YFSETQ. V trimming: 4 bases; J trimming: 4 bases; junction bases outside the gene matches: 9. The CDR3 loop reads CASSPGPGQGNQPQHF. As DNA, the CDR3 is TGCGCCAGCAGCCCGGGGCCGGGACAGGGAAATCAGCCCCAGCATTTT.

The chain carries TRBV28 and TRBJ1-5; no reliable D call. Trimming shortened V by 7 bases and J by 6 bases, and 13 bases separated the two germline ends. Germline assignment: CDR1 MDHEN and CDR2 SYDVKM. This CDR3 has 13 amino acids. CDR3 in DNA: TGTGCCAGCACCCCCCTGTATCTTCAGCCCCAGCATTTT. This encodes CASTPLYLQPQHF. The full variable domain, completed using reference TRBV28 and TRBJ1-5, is DVKVTQSSRYLVKRTGEKVFLECVQDMDHENMFWYRQDPGLGLRLIYFSYDVKMKEKGDIPEGYSVSREKKERFSLILESASTNQTSMYLCASTPLYLQPQHFGDGTRLSIL.

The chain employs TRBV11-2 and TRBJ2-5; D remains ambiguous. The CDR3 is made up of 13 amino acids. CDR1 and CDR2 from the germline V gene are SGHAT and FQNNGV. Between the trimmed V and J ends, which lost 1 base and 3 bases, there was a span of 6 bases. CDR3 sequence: CASSLGREETQYF. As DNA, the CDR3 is TGTGCCAGCAGCTTAGGTCGGGAAGAGACCCAGTACTTC.

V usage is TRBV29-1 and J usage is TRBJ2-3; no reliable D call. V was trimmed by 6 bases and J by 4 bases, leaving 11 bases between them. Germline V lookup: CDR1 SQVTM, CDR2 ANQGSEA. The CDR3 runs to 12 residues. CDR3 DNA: TGCAGCGTCAACGACGGCGCAGATACGCAGTATTTT. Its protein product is CSVNDGADTQYF.